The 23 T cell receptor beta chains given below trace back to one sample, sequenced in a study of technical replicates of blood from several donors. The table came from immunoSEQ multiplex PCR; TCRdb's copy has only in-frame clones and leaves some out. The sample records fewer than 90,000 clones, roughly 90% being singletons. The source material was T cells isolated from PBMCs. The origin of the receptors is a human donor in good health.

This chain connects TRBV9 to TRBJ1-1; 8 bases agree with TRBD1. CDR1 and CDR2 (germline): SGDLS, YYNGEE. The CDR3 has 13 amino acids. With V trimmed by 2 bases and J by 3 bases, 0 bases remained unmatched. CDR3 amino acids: CASSVDRDTEAFF. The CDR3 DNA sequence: TGTGCCAGCAGCGTGGACAGGGACACTGAAGCTTTCTTT.

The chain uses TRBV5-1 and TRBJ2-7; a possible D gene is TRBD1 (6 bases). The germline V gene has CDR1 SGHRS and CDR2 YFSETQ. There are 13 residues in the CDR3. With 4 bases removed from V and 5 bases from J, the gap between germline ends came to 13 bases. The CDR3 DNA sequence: TGCGCCAGCAGCAGGACAGACGGCCACGAGCAGTACTTC. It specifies CASSRTDGHEQYF.

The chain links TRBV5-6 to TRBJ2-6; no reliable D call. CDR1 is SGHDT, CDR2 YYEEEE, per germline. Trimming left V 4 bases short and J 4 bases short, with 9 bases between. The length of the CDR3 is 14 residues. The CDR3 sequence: CASSGTVGANVLTF. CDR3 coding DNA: TGTGCCAGCAGCGGTACTGTAGGGGCCAACGTCCTGACTTTC.

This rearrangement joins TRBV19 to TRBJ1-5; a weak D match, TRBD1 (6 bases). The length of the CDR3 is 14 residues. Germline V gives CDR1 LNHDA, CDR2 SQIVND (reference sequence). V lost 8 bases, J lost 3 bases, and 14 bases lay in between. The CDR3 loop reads CASAYRDTNQPQHF. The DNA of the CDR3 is TGTGCCAGTGCCTACCGGGACACCAATCAGCCCCAGCATTTT.

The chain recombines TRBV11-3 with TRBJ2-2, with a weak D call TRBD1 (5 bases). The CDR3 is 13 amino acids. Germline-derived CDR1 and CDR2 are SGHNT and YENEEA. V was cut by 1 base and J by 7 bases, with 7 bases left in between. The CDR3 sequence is CASSLVDSGELFF. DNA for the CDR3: TGTGCCAGCAGCTTAGTTGACAGCGGGGAGCTGTTTTTT.

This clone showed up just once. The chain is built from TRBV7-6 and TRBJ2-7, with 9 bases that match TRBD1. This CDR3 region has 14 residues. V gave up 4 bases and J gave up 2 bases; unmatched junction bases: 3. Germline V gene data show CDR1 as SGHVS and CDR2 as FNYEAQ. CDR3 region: CASSSGTGPYEQYF. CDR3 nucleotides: TGTGCCAGCAGCTCCGGGACAGGGCCCTACGAGCAGTACTTC.

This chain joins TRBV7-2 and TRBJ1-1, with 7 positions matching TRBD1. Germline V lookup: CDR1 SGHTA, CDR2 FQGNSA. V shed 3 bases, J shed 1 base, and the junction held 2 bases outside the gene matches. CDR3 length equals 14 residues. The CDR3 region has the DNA TGTGCCAGCAGCTTTCAGGGGGGGAACACTGAAGCTTTCTTT. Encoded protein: CASSFQGGNTEAFF.

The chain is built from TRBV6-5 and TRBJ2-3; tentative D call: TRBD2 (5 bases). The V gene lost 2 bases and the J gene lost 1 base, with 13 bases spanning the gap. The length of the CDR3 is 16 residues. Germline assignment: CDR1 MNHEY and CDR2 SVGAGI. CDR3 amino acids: CASSYRVSAGTDTQYF. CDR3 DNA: TGTGCCAGCAGTTACCGGGTTAGCGCGGGCACAGATACGCAGTATTTT.

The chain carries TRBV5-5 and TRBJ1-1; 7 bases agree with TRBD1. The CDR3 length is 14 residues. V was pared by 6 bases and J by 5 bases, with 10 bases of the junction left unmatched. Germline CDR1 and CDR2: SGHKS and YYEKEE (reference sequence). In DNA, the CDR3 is TGTGCCAGCACCATAAAGGGGGCAGGGACTGAAGCTTTCTTT. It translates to CASTIKGAGTEAFF.

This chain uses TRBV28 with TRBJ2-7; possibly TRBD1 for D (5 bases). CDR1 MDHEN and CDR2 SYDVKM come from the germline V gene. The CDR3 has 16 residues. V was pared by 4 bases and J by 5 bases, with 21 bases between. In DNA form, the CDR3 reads TGTGCCAGCAGTTCCCTTGAAGGCAGGGTTGAGAACGAGCAGTACTTC. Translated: CASSSLEGRVENEQYF.

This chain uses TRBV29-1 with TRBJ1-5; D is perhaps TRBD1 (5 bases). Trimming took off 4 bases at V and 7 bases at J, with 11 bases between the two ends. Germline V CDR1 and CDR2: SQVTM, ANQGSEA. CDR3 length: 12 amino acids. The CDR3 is CSVGQLDQPQHF. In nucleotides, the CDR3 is TGCAGCGTTGGACAGTTAGACCAGCCCCAGCATTTT.

The CDR3 nucleotides read TGTGCCATCAGTGAGGGACGGGGCCAAGAGACCCAGTACTTC. Its translation: CAISEGRGQETQYF. The chain uses TRBV10-3 and TRBJ2-5; maybe TRBD2 (5 bases). The CDR3 runs to 14 residues. V was pared by 2 bases and J by 1 base, with 8 bases between. The germline gives CDR1 ENHRY, CDR2 SYGVKD.

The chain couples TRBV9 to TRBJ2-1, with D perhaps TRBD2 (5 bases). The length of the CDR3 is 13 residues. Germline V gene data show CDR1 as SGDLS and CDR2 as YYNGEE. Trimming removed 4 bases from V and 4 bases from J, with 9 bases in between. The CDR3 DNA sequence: TGTGCCAGCAGCTTAGGACTTTACAATGAGCAGTTCTTC. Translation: CASSLGLYNEQFF.

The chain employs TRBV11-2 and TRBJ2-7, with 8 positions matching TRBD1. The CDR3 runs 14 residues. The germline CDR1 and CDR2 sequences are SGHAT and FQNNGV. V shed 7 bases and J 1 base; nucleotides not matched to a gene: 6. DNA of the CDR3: TGTGCCAGCACCCCAGGGGGCTTATCCTACGAGCAGTACTTC. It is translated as CASTPGGLSYEQYF.

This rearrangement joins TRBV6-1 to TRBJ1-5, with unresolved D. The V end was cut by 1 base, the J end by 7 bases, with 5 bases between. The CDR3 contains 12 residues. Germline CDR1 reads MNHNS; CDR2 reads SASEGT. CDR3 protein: CASSEGAQPQHF. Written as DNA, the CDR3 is TGTGCCAGCAGTGAAGGGGCCCAGCCCCAGCATTTT.

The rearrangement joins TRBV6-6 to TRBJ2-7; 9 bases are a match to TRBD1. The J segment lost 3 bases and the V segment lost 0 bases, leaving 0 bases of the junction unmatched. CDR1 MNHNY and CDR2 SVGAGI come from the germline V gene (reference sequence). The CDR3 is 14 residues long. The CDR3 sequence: CASSYSTGGYEQYF. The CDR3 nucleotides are TGTGCCAGCAGTTACTCGACAGGGGGCTACGAGCAGTACTTC.

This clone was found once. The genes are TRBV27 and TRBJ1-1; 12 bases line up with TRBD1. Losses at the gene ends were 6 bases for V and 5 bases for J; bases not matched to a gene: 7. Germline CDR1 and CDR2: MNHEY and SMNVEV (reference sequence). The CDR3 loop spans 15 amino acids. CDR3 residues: CASRWGTGGATEAFF. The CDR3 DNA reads TGTGCCAGCAGGTGGGGGACAGGGGGCGCAACTGAAGCTTTCTTT.

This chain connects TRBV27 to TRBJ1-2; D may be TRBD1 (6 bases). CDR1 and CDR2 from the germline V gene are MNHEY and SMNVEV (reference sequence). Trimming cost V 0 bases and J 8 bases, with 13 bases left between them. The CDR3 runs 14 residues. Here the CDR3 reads CASSLSDQGFGYTF. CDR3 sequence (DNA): TGTGCCAGCAGTTTATCTGATCAGGGGTTCGGCTACACCTTC.

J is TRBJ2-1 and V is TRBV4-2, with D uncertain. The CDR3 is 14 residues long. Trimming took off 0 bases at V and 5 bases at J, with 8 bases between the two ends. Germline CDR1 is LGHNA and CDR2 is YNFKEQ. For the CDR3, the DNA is TGTGCCAGCAGCCAAGAACGCTCTAACAATGAGCAGTTCTTC. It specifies CASSQERSNNEQFF.

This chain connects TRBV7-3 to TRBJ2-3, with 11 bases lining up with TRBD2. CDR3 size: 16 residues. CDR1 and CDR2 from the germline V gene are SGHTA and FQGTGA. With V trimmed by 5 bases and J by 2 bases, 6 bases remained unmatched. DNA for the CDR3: TGTGCCAGCAGCGTTAGCGGGAGGGGACTCACAGATACGCAGTATTTT. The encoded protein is CASSVSGRGLTDTQYF.

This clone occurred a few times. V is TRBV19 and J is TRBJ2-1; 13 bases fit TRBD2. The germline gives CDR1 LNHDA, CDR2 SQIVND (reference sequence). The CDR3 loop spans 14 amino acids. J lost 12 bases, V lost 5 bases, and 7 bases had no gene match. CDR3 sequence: CASSDGLAGDWQFF. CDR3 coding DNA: TGTGCCAGTAGTGACGGACTAGCGGGAGATTGGCAGTTCTTC.

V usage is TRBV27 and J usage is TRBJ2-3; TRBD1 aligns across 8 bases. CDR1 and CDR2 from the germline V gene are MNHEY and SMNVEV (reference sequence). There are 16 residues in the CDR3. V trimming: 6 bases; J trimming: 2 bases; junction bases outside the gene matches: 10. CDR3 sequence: CASSARGTGDTDTQYF. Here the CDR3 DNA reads TGTGCCAGCAGCGCCCGTGGGACAGGTGACACAGATACGCAGTATTTT.

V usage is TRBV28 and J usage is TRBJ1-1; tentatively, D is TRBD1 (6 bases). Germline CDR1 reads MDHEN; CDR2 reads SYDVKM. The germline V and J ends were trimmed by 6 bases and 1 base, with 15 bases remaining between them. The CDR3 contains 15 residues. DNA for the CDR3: TGTGCCAGCAGGCATCACAGGGAAGGGAACACTGAAGCTTTCTTT. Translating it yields CASRHHREGNTEAFF.